The sequence of this T cell receptor beta chain was determined in a study of blood T cell repertoires in COVID-19. Study overall: The samples span acute and convalescent COVID-19 from the United States, Italy and Spain. Nucleic acid was either cDNA or gDNA, and it came from T cells, B-cell-depleted T cells, or PBMCs.

This CDR3 has 11 residues. Trimming took 2 bases from V and 10 from J, leaving 6 bases between them. Germline CDR1 SNHLY, CDR2 FYNNEI. Profiling relied on immunoSEQ multiplex PCR, and the TCRdb table lists in-frame clones only, not all of them. The data contain roughly 220,000 clones, approximately 80% of them singletons. The sequenced sample was peripheral blood. The genes are TRBV2 and TRBJ2-1; D is unclear. The source is a woman aged 55-75 years who had recovered from COVID-19. The CDR3 sequence is CASSETTEQFF. Written as DNA, the CDR3 is TGTGCCAGCAGTGAAACTACCGAGCAGTTCTTC.